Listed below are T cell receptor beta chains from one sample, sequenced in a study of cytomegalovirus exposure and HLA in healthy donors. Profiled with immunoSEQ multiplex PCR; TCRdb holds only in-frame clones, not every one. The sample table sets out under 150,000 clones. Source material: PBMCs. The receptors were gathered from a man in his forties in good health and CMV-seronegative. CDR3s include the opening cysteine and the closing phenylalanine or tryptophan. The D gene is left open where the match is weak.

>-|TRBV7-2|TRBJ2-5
CASSAALAQYF
TGTGCCAGCAGCGCCGCACTGGCCCAGTACTTC
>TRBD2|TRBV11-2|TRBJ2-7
CASSLTGGLEQYF
TGTGCCAGCAGCCTTACGGGGGGACTGGAGCAGTACTTC
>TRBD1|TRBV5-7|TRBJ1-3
CASSIRQGLSGNTIYF
TGTGCCAGCAGCATTAGACAGGGGCTATCTGGAAACACCATATATTTT
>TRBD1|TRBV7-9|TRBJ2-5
CASSLATQGRETQYF
TGTGCCAGCAGCTTAGCGACACAGGGGCGAGAGACCCAGTACTTC
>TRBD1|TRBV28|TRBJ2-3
CASSSAGQGPDTQYF
TGTGCCAGCAGTTCGGCGGGACAGGGTCCAGATACGCAGTATTTT
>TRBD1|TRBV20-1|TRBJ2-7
CSLQGAGEQYF
TGCAGTCTCCAGGGGGCGGGCGAGCAGTACTTC
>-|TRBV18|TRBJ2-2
CASSQGDYTGELFF
TGTGCCAGCTCACAGGGAGACTACACCGGGGAGCTGTTTTTT
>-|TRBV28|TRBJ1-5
CASGVFTGSGWPQHF
TGTGCCAGCGGGGTCTTTACGGGTTCGGGATGGCCCCAGCATTTT
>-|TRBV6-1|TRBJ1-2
CASSEGGRYGYGYTF
TGTGCCAGCAGTGAAGGAGGGAGATACGGCTATGGCTACACCTTC
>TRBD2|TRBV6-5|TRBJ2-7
CASVPSGGYEQYF
TGTGCCAGCGTACCTAGCGGGGGTTACGAGCAGTACTTC
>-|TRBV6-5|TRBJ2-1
CASSYRVSNEQFF
TGTGCCAGCAGTTACCGAGTTAGCAATGAGCAGTTCTTC
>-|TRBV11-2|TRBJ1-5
CASSLEQNQPQHF
TGTGCCAGCAGCTTAGAACAAAATCAGCCCCAGCATTTT
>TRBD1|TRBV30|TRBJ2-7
CAWSDGQGLYEQYF
TGTGCCTGGAGTGATGGACAGGGTCTATACGAGCAGTACTTC
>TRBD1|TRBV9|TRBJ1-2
CASSVGGDQGARSYGYTF
TGTGCCAGCAGCGTAGGAGGTGACCAGGGGGCTCGGTCGTATGGCTACACCTTC
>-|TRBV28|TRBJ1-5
CASSFLSGSNQPQHF
TGTGCCAGCAGTTTCTTGAGCGGCAGCAATCAGCCCCAGCATTTT
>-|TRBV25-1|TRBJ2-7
CASRAGFYEQYF
TGTGCCAGCCGGGCGGGTTTCTACGAGCAGTACTTC
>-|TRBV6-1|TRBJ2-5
CASRQGLRSGETQYF
TGTGCCAGCAGACAGGGTTTACGAAGTGGAGAGACCCAGTACTTC
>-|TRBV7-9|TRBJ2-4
CASSLFGEQGLAKNIQYF
TGTGCCAGCAGCTTATTTGGGGAACAGGGTTTAGCCAAAAACATTCAGTACTTC
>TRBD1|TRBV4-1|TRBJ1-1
CASRRQGEYEGTEAFF
TGCGCCAGCAGGCGACAGGGGGAGTATGAAGGCACTGAAGCTTTCTTT
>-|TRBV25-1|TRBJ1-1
CASSEAGPNTEAFF
TGTGCCAGCAGTGAGGCGGGGCCGAACACTGAAGCTTTCTTT
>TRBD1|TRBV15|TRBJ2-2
CATSSRQGTNTGELFF
TGTGCCACCAGCTCACGACAGGGGACGAACACCGGGGAGCTGTTTTTT
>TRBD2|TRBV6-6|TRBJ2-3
CASSLLAGGIATQYF
TGTGCCAGCAGCCTACTAGCGGGGGGTATAGCCACGCAGTATTTT
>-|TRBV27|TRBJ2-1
CASSLTTSRTFYNEQFF
TGTGCCAGCAGTCTCACTACCTCCCGGACTTTCTACAATGAGCAGTTCTTC
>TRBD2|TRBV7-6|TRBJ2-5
CASSTSGSLETQYF
TGTGCCAGCAGTACTAGCGGGAGTTTGGAGACCCAGTACTTC
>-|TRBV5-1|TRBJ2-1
CASRPDSLSYNEQFF
TGCGCCAGCAGACCTGACTCTCTCTCCTACAATGAGCAGTTCTTC
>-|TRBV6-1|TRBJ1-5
CATRSGIIAQPQHF
TGTGCCACCAGAAGCGGGATTATAGCTCAGCCCCAGCATTTT
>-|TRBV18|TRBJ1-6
CASSPLGLRLGSPLHF
TGTGCCAGCTCACCTCTGGGCCTGCGTTTGGGTTCACCCCTCCACTTT
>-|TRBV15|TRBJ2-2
CATSREVPGLNTGELFF
TGTGCCACCAGCAGAGAGGTTCCAGGACTTAACACCGGGGAGCTGTTTTTT
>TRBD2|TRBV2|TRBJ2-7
CASDLASGTYEQYF
TGTGCCAGCGATTTGGCTAGCGGAACCTACGAGCAGTACTTC
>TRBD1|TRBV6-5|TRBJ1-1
CASRPSGGLNTEAFF
TGTGCCAGCAGGCCTTCAGGGGGGTTGAACACTGAAGCTTTCTTT
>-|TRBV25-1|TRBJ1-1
CASRSQGWNTEAFF
TGTGCCAGCAGATCACAGGGTTGGAACACTGAAGCTTTCTTT
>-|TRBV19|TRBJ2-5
CASASLGGQETQYF
TGTGCCAGTGCTAGCTTAGGGGGCCAAGAGACCCAGTACTTC
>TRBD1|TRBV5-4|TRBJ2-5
CASSLGTGSWQETQYF
TGTGCCAGCAGCTTGGGGACAGGGTCTTGGCAAGAGACCCAGTACTTC
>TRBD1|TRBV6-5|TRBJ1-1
CASSCLGLQGKAFF
TGTGCCAGCAGTTGCCTCGGCCTACAGGGGAAAGCTTTCTTT
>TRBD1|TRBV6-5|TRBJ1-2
CASSYGTGSYGYTF
TGTGCCAGCAGTTACGGGACAGGATCATATGGCTACACCTTC
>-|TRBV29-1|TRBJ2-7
CSVVLRGSYEQYF
TGCAGCGTTGTTCTCAGAGGTTCCTACGAGCAGTACTTC
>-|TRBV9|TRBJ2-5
CASSVGGGYQETQYF
TGTGCCAGCAGCGTAGGTGGGGGGTACCAAGAGACCCAGTACTTC
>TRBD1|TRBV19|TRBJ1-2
CASSTRTGPRYGYTF
TGTGCCAGTAGTACCCGGACAGGGCCAAGGTATGGCTACACCTTC
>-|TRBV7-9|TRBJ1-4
CASSLEQGRFEKLFF
TGTGCCAGCAGCTTAGAGCAGGGGCGGTTTGAAAAACTGTTTTTT
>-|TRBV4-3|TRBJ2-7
CASSQSEWQYF
TGCGCCAGCAGCCAGAGCGAATGGCAGTACTTC
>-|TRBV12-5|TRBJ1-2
CASGLREGRVLRGYTF
TGTGCTAGTGGTCTCCGGGAGGGGCGGGTTCTGCGTGGCTACACCTTC
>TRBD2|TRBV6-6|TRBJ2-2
CASSYFSGGNTGELFF
TGTGCCAGCAGTTACTTTAGCGGGGGAAACACCGGGGAGCTGTTTTTT
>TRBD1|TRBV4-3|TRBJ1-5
CASSQATGFDQPQHF
TGCGCCAGCAGCCAAGCGACAGGGTTCGATCAGCCCCAGCATTTT
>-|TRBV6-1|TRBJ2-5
CASSEAGGPQETQYF
TGTGCCAGCAGTGAAGCGGGGGGGCCCCAAGAGACCCAGTACTTC
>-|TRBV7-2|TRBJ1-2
CASSTQGLGGYTF
TGTGCCAGCAGCACGCAGGGTTTGGGGGGCTACACCTTC
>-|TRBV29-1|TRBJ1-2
CSVGGGGYGYTF
TGCAGCGTTGGAGGGGGTGGGTATGGCTACACCTTC
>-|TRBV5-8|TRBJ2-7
CASSSPGEGTYEQYF
TGTGCCAGCAGCTCCCCAGGGGAGGGGACGTACGAGCAGTACTTC
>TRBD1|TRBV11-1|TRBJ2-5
CASRSGTGHQETQYF
TGTGCCAGCAGGTCTGGGACAGGCCACCAAGAGACCCAGTACTTC
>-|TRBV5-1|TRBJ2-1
CASSAWADSYNEQFF
TGCGCCAGCAGCGCATGGGCAGATTCCTACAATGAGCAGTTCTTC
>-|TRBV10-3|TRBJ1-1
CAISEYHGRTEAFF
TGTGCCATCAGTGAGTACCACGGTCGCACTGAAGCTTTCTTT
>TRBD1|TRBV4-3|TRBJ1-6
CASSGQGNSPLHF
TGCGCCAGCAGCGGACAGGGGAATTCACCCCTCCACTTT
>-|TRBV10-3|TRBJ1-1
CATSGGLQAFF
TGTGCCACCAGTGGCGGGCTGCAAGCTTTCTTT
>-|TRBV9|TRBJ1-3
CASSVGGGNTIYF
TGTGCCAGCAGCGTAGGCGGCGGAAACACCATATATTTT
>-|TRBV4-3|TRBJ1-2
CASSQDRGGGYGYTF
TGCGCCAGCAGCCAAGATAGGGGCGGGGGCTATGGCTACACCTTC
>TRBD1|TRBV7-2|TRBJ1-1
CASSMPPGTGNTEAFF
TGTGCCAGCAGCATGCCTCCCGGGACAGGGAACACTGAAGCTTTCTTT
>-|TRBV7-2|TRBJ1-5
CASSLGTQQPQHF
TGTGCCAGCAGCTTAGGGACACAACAGCCCCAGCATTTT
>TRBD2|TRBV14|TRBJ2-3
CASSFAGLAGGLPSTDTQYF
TGTGCCAGCAGCTTCGCCGGACTAGCGGGGGGGCTACCTAGCACAGATACGCAGTATTTT
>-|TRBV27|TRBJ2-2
CASSLSIGAELFF
TGTGCCAGCAGTTTATCGATTGGGGCTGAGCTGTTTTTT